The 5 T cell receptor beta chains presented below share a single source sample, sequenced in a study of OX40 agonist ivuxolimab in advanced cancers. Assay: immunoSEQ multiplex PCR; the TCRdb copy retains only in-frame clones and omits some. The sample carries about 58,000 clones, 87% recorded once. The sample in question was CD4+ or CD8+ T cells sorted from blood, obtained in a trial of the OX40 agonist ivuxolimab. The receptors stem from an adult with an advanced solid tumor such as melanoma, head and neck, liver or kidney cancer.

The rearrangement uses TRBV13 and TRBJ1-1; D is unclear. This CDR3 has 17 residues. CDR1 is PRHDT and CDR2 is FYEKMQ in the germline V gene (reference sequence). Trimming removed 2 bases at V and 5 bases at J, with 21 bases between. DNA of the CDR3: TGTGCCAGCAGCTTAATCTCTCTCGGGAAAGTAGGTACTGAAGCTTTCTTT. Translated: CASSLISLGKVGTEAFF.

The V gene is TRBV6-6, the J gene TRBJ1-2; no reliable D call. V was clipped by 0 bases and J by 2 bases, with 7 bases between them. The germline V gene has CDR1 MNHNY and CDR2 SVGAGI (reference sequence). CDR3 length: 14 amino acids. CDR3 in amino acids: CASSYSGRNYGYTF. The CDR3 bases are TGTGCCAGCAGTTACTCGGGCAGGAACTATGGCTACACCTTC.

This chain joins TRBV4-1 and TRBJ1-3, with TRBD1 as a possible D gene (5 bases). From germline, CDR1 is MGHRA and CDR2 YSYEKL. The CDR3 contains 16 residues. Trimming cost V 0 bases and J 4 bases, with 13 bases left between them. This CDR3 reads CASSQDKGEEGNTIYF. In DNA form, the CDR3 reads TGCGCCAGCAGCCAAGATAAAGGGGAAGAGGGAAACACCATATATTTT.

This rearrangement joins TRBV28 to TRBJ2-7; TRBD1 matches at 8 bases. The CDR3 has 15 residues. V shed 1 base and J 3 bases; nucleotides not matched to a gene: 5. Germline loops: CDR1 MDHEN, CDR2 SYDVKM. The CDR3 DNA sequence: TGTGCCAGCAGTTTATTGGGGACAGGAATCTACGAGCAGTACTTC. Amino acids: CASSLLGTGIYEQYF.

The chain has TRBV10-2 and TRBJ2-7; 8 nucleotides align to TRBD2. Germline CDR1 reads WSHSY; CDR2 reads SAAADI. J was trimmed by 1 base and V by 6 bases; bases with no gene match: 5. This CDR3 is 14 amino acids long. In DNA form, the CDR3 reads TGCGCCAGCAGGGAGGCGGGAGGTTCCTACGAGCAGTACTTC. It is translated as CASREAGGSYEQYF.